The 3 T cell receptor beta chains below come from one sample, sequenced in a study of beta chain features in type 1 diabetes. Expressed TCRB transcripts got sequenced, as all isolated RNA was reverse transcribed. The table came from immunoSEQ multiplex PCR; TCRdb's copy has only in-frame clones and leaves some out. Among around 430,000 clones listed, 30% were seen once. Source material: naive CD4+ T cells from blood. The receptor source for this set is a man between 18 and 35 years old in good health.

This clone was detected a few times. The CDR3 DNA reads TGTGCCAGTAGTATAGGGGGCCTGGACGGACGCGGCACTGAAGCTTTCTTT. Its translation is CASSIGGLDGRGTEAFF. J is TRBJ1-1 and V is TRBV19; TRBD1 is a possible D gene (5 bases). The CDR3 runs to 17 residues. Germline-derived CDR1 and CDR2 are LNHDA and SQIVND (reference sequence). V was shortened by 1 base and J by 4 bases, with 19 bases between the two germline ends.

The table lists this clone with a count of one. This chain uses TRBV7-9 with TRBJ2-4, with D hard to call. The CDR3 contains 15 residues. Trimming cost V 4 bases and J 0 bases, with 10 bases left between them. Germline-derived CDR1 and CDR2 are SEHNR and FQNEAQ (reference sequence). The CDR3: CASSSAVVAKNIQYF. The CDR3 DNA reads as TGTGCCAGCAGCTCCGCGGTAGTAGCCAAAAACATTCAGTACTTC.

The CDR3 coding sequence is TGTGCCAGCAGCCAAGACCCAGGGGAGACCCAGTACTTC. Encoded protein: CASSQDPGETQYF. The chain recombines TRBV7-9 with TRBJ2-5; possibly TRBD1 for D (5 bases). V was clipped by 5 bases and J by 5 bases, with 12 bases between them. Germline V gene data show CDR1 as SEHNR and CDR2 as FQNEAQ (reference sequence). The CDR3 runs 13 residues.